The 30 T cell receptor beta chains below come from one sample, sequenced in a study of human T cells and chemical hapten exposure. Attachment of unique molecular identifiers to individual cDNA molecules was performed in the library. A single record per CDR3 protein comes from TCRdb applying MiXCR to the reads. The sample lists around 120,000 distinct CDR3 sequences, 6.5% to 10% occurring once. Whole blood that had not been fractionated was the source of extracted total RNA. The sequenced sample was whole blood. Receptors originate from a human donor in good health. Some clones in this sample may be carry-over from other donors' samples.

This clonotype was seen repeatedly, ten times or more. The chain employs TRBV6-6 and TRBJ2-7; weak D call: TRBD1 (6 bases). CDR3 length equals 16 residues. V dropped 0 bases and J dropped 5 bases, with 17 bases sitting between them. Germline lookup yields CDR1 MNHNY and CDR2 SVGAGI (reference sequence). CDR3 loop: CASSYSRSQGRHEQYF. CDR3 DNA: TGTGCCAGCAGTTACTCCAGAAGCCAGGGGCGTCACGAGCAGTACTTC.

This clonotype was seen ten or more times. J is TRBJ2-5 and V is TRBV18; D is undetermined. Trimming took 3 bases from V and 3 from J, leaving 5 bases between them. The CDR3 covers 12 residues. The germline V gene encodes CDR1 KGHSH and CDR2 LQKENI. The CDR3 bases are TGTGCCAGCTCACCCACTGAAGAGACCCAGTACTTC. This codes for CASSPTEETQYF.

The V and J genes are TRBV10-2 and TRBJ2-7, with 10 bases lining up with TRBD1. This CDR3 region has 16 residues. Germline CDR1 reads WSHSY; CDR2 reads SAAADI. V lost 3 bases and J lost 1; bases outside the gene matches: 6. The CDR3: CASSELTGGLSYEQYF. DNA of the CDR3: TGCGCCAGCAGTGAACTGACAGGGGGCTTATCCTACGAGCAGTACTTC.

This clonotype was counted between two and nine times. The CDR3 region has the DNA TGTGCCAGCAGCGTAGGAGACAGGGGGCACGAGCAGTACTTC. Residues: CASSVGDRGHEQYF. This rearrangement joins TRBV9 to TRBJ2-7, with 10 bases matching TRBD1. The CDR3 extends over 14 amino acids. Trimming at V came to 0 bases and at J to 5 bases, leaving 2 bases not matched to a gene. Germline V lookup: CDR1 SGDLS, CDR2 YYNGEE.

This clonotype appeared a few times. V gene TRBV4-1 combines with J gene TRBJ1-5, with 9 bases aligning to TRBD1. V trimming: 0 bases; J trimming: 5 bases; junction bases outside the gene matches: 8. Germline assignment: CDR1 MGHRA and CDR2 YSYEKL. The CDR3 has 17 residues. CDR3 DNA sequence: TGCGCCAGCAGCCAAGATAAATTACAGGGGGCAGATCAGCCCCAGCATTTT. Its protein product is CASSQDKLQGADQPQHF.

The chain is built from TRBV6-5 and TRBJ1-1; 7 bases match TRBD1. CDR1 is MNHEY and CDR2 is SVGAGI in the germline V gene. The V and J ends lost 8 bases and 3 bases, in that order; junction bases with no gene match: 6. The CDR3 loop spans 13 amino acids. CDR3 nucleotides: TGTGCCAGCCGTATTCAGGGGGACACTGAAGCTTTCTTT. It encodes CASRIQGDTEAFF.

This clonotype has at least ten counts. This chain uses TRBV6-5 with TRBJ2-1; D gene uncertain. CDR1 MNHEY and CDR2 SVGAGI come from the germline V gene. The CDR3 consists of 13 residues. The germline V and J ends were trimmed by 0 bases and 4 bases, with 4 bases remaining between them. The CDR3 sequence is CASSYSSYNEQFF. Here the CDR3 DNA reads TGTGCCAGCAGTTACTCGTCTTACAATGAGCAGTTCTTC.

This clonotype was found many times. This sequence joins TRBV7-2 and TRBJ2-5; maybe TRBD1 (7 bases). Germline V CDR1 and CDR2: SGHTA, FQGNSA. V was trimmed by 3 bases and J by 0 bases, leaving 11 bases between them. The CDR3 is made up of 15 amino acids. CDR3 coding DNA: TGTGCCAGCAGCTTTGGCGGGACAGACCAAGAGACCCAGTACTTC. This sequence encodes CASSFGGTDQETQYF. The whole variable domain, remainder taken from reference TRBV7-2 and TRBJ2-5, is GAGVSQSPSNKVTEKGKDVELRCDPISGHTALYWYRQSLGQGLEFLIYFQGNSAPDKSGLPSDRFSAERTGGSVSTLTIQRTQQEDSAVYLCASSFGGTDQETQYFGPGTRLLVL.

This clonotype showed up many times. The chain uses TRBV20-1 and TRBJ2-7; tentative D call: TRBD2 (6 bases). Germline-derived CDR1 and CDR2 are DFQATT and SNEGSKA (reference sequence). V was trimmed by 6 bases and J by 4 bases, leaving 19 bases between them. This CDR3 has 14 amino acids. The CDR3 is CSASLQAAGYEQYF. DNA of the CDR3: TGCAGTGCGAGCCTACAGGCCGCGGGGTACGAGCAGTACTTC.

This chain joins TRBV7-8 and TRBJ2-3; 13 bases are a match to TRBD2. Germline trimming cut 2 bases from V and 2 bases from J; bases unmatched to any gene: 10. Germline V gene sequence: CDR1 SGHVS, CDR2 FQNEAQ. The CDR3 runs to 19 residues. CDR3: CASSLYGDGLAGATDTQYF. The CDR3 nucleotides are TGTGCCAGCAGCTTATACGGGGACGGACTAGCGGGAGCCACAGATACGCAGTATTTT.

This clonotype was seen many times. The chain employs TRBV4-3 and TRBJ1-1, with D unresolved. Trimming took 5 bases from V and 2 from J, leaving 9 bases between them. The CDR3 has 13 amino acids. Looked up from germline, CDR1 is LGHNA and CDR2 is YSLEER. CDR3 nucleotides: TGCGCCAGCAGCATCCACTCTAACACTGAAGCTTTCTTT. Amino acid sequence: CASSIHSNTEAFF.

The genes are TRBV12-3 or TRBV12-4 and TRBJ1-2; a weak D match, TRBD1 (6 bases). Trimming left V 6 bases short and J 3 bases short, with 14 bases between. The CDR3 contains 14 residues. CDR3 in DNA: TGTGCCAGCAGCCCAACAGGGTCCCACTATGGCTACACCTTC. It specifies CASSPTGSHYGYTF.

Many counts were recorded for this clonotype. The chain uses TRBV20-1 and TRBJ2-2; 10 nucleotides agree with TRBD2. V was pared by 5 bases and J by 7 bases, with 7 bases of the junction left unmatched. There are 14 residues in the CDR3. The V gene's germline CDR1 is DFQATT and CDR2 SNEGSKA (reference sequence). Here the CDR3 reads CSAAGTSDYGELFF. DNA of the CDR3: TGCAGTGCTGCCGGGACTAGCGATTACGGGGAGCTGTTTTTT.

In its sample, this clonotype was seen many times. The chain is built from TRBV7-9 and TRBJ2-1; D tentatively fits TRBD1 or TRBD2 (6 bases each). With 3 bases removed from V and 5 bases from J, the gap between germline ends came to 14 bases. The CDR3 sequence is 15 residues long. Germline CDR1 is SEHNR and CDR2 is FQNEAQ (reference sequence). In nucleotides, the CDR3 is TGTGCCAGCAGCTTGCGTGGTAGGGGGGACAATGAGCAGTTCTTC. Protein sequence: CASSLRGRGDNEQFF.

This clonotype was detected ten times or more. The chain recombines TRBV12-3 or TRBV12-4 with TRBJ1-6, with D maybe TRBD1 (6 bases). The CDR3 has 13 amino acids. With 6 bases removed from V and 8 bases from J, the gap between germline ends came to 11 bases. This CDR3 reads CASSPTGYSPLHF. The CDR3 bases are TGTGCCAGCAGCCCGACAGGTTATTCACCCCTCCACTTT.

About this clonotype: A read error may explain this, as a much larger clone is one base away. The rearrangement links TRBV20-1 to TRBJ1-6, with D unresolved. This CDR3 region has 15 residues. CDR1 is DFQATT, CDR2 SNEGSKA, per germline (reference sequence). The CDR3 region has the DNA TGCAGTGCTAGTAGGGCGAGATCGGATAATACACCCCTCCACTTT. Protein: CSASRARSDNTPLHF.

This chain connects TRBV7-9 to TRBJ2-7; D is perhaps TRBD1 (6 bases). Germline CDR1 SEHNR, CDR2 FQNEAQ (reference sequence). V shed 5 bases and J shed 2 bases, with 16 bases lying between them. The CDR3 covers 15 residues. The CDR3 DNA reads as TGTGCCAGCAGCCCCGACAGGAGAGCGACCTACGAGCAGTACTTC. Translation gives CASSPDRRATYEQYF.

This clonotype was seen more than once but under ten times. The chain carries TRBV15 and TRBJ1-2; 7 nucleotides line up with TRBD1. Per the germline V gene, CDR1 is LNHNV and CDR2 is YYDKDF (reference sequence). The CDR3 length is 15 residues. The junction had 7 bases not matched to a gene; V was cut back by 0 bases and J by 6 bases. As DNA, the CDR3 is TGTGCCACCAGCAGAGATCAGGGGGGGACCGATGGCTACACCTTC. As protein: CATSRDQGGTDGYTF.

This clonotype has a count of ten or more. The chain combines TRBV28 with TRBJ1-1; D gene ambiguous. The length of the CDR3 is 13 residues. V was shortened by 5 bases and J by 1 base, with 8 bases between the two germline ends. The germline CDR1 and CDR2 sequences are MDHEN and SYDVKM. CDR3 in amino acids: CASSAGRNTEAFF. The CDR3 nucleotides read TGTGCCAGCAGTGCTGGACGGAACACTGAAGCTTTCTTT.

This clonotype occurred many times. V usage is TRBV10-2 and J usage is TRBJ2-1; D not resolved. V lost 3 bases and J lost 8, with 11 bases in between. Germline V gene lookup returns CDR1 WSHSY and CDR2 SAAADI. The CDR3 sequence is 13 residues long. The CDR3 sequence is CASSDLGKDEQFF. The CDR3 region has the DNA TGCGCCAGCAGTGATCTGGGGAAAGATGAGCAGTTCTTC.

This clonotype showed up many times. As DNA, the CDR3 is TGTGCCAGCAGTCCAACCACGGGAACCAAAAACATTCAGTACTTC. Translated, it gives CASSPTTGTKNIQYF. This sequence joins TRBV27 and TRBJ2-4; tentative D call: TRBD2 (5 bases). V was cut by 5 bases and J by 2 bases, with 13 bases left in between. The CDR3 is made up of 15 amino acids. The germline CDR1 and CDR2 sequences are MNHEY and SMNVEV (reference sequence).

This clonotype was recorded many times. The chain employs TRBV27 and TRBJ1-3; unclear D gene. CDR3 length: 13 residues. Trimming removed 11 bases from V and 0 bases from J, with 11 bases in between. Germline CDR1 is MNHEY and CDR2 is SMNVEV (reference sequence). CDR3 DNA: TGTGCCTCCCGACTGTCCTCTGGAAACACCATATATTTT. It yields the protein CASRLSSGNTIYF.

This clonotype was seen more than once but under ten times. This chain uses TRBV15 with TRBJ2-6; D call uncertain. CDR3 length: 14 residues. The germline CDR1 and CDR2 sequences are LNHNV and YYDKDF (reference sequence). V was pared by 5 bases and J by 1 base, with 6 bases between. The CDR3 DNA reads as TGTGCCACCAGCTACCTATCTGGGGCCAACGTCCTGACTTTC. Its protein product is CATSYLSGANVLTF. Filled out from reference TRBV15 and TRBJ2-6, the complete variable domain reads DAMVIQNPRYQVTQFGKPVTLSCSQTLNHNVMYWYQQKSSQAPKLLFHYYDKDFNNEADTPDNFQSRRPNTSFCFLDIRSPGLGDTAMYLCATSYLSGANVLTFGAGSRLTVL.

This clonotype came up a few times. CDR3 nucleotide sequence: TGCAGTGCTAGCGGGATTAGCACAGATACGCAGTATTTT. It codes for CSASGISTDTQYF. The chain couples TRBV20-1 to TRBJ2-3; possibly TRBD2 for D (5 bases). CDR3 length: 13 residues. CDR1 DFQATT and CDR2 SNEGSKA come from the germline V gene (reference sequence). Trimming shortened V by 3 bases and J by 0 bases, and 7 bases separated the two germline ends.

J is TRBJ2-7 and V is TRBV2; no reliable D call. The CDR3 is 13 residues long. Germline-derived CDR1 and CDR2 are SNHLY and FYNNEI. V lost 3 bases and J lost 2, with 8 bases in between. This chain's CDR3 is CASSEGKPYEQYF. The CDR3 coding sequence is TGTGCCAGCAGTGAGGGAAAACCCTACGAGCAGTACTTC.

This chain uses TRBV7-2 with TRBJ2-7; TRBD1 is a possible D gene (5 bases). Trimming removed 6 bases at V and 4 bases at J, with 10 bases between. The CDR3 sequence is 12 residues long. CDR1 and CDR2 from the germline V gene are SGHTA and FQGNSA. The CDR3 DNA reads as TGTGCCAGCAGATTCACAGGTTACGAGCAGTACTTC. It translates to CASRFTGYEQYF.

This chain joins TRBV12-5 and TRBJ2-3, with 11 bases identical to TRBD2. Germline V lookup: CDR1 LGHNT, CDR2 FRNRAP. The CDR3 is 18 residues long. V was pared by 5 bases and J by 7 bases, with 17 bases of the junction left unmatched. CDR3 nucleotides: TGTGCTAGTGGTCCACGCTCGAGCCCTCTAGCGGGGGGTAATACGCAGTATTTT. This codes for CASGPRSSPLAGGNTQYF.

This clonotype appeared a few times. The chain employs TRBV29-1 and TRBJ2-1; TRBD1 agrees at 8 bases. The germline CDR1 and CDR2 sequences are SQVTM and ANQGSEA. With 3 bases clipped from V and 7 bases from J, the junction kept 5 bases outside the gene matches. The CDR3 sequence is 13 residues long. The CDR3, as DNA: TGCAGCGTTGACAGGGGGCTCTTAAATGAGCAGTTCTTC. The encoded protein is CSVDRGLLNEQFF.

This clonotype was found a few times. The chain combines TRBV18 with TRBJ2-7; 7 nucleotides agree with TRBD1. Germline V gene sequence: CDR1 KGHSH, CDR2 LQKENI. V was pared by 1 base and J by 4 bases, with 4 bases of the junction left unmatched. The CDR3 is 14 amino acids. CDR3 sequence: CASSPLDRPYEQYF. The CDR3, as DNA: TGTGCCAGCTCACCACTGGACAGGCCGTACGAGCAGTACTTC. Variable domain in full (rest from reference TRBV18 and TRBJ2-7): NAGVMQNPRHLVRRRGQEARLRCSPMKGHSHVYWYRQLPEEGLKFMVYLQKENIIDESGMPKERFSAEFPKEGPSILRIQQVVRGDSAAYFCASSPLDRPYEQYFGPGTRLTVT.

The rearrangement uses TRBV5-6 and TRBJ2-7; D is possibly TRBD1 (5 bases). The CDR3 runs to 15 residues. Trimming removed 2 bases from V and 6 bases from J, with 18 bases in between. From germline, CDR1 is SGHDT and CDR2 YYEEEE. DNA of the CDR3: TGTGCCAGCAGCTTCTACCAGCAGGGTCCGGGCGAGCAGTACTTC. Protein product: CASSFYQQGPGEQYF.